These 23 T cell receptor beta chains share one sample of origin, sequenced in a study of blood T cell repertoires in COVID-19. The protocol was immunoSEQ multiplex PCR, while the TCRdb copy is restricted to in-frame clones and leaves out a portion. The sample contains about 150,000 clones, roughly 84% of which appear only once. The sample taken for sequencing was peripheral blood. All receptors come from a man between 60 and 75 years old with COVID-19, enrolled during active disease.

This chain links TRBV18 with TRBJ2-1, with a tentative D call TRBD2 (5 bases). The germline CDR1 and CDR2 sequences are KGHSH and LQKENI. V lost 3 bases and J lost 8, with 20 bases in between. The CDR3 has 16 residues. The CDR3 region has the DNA TGTGCCAGCTCACCTACGTGGGCGGGTGCGGACCATGAGCAGTTCTTC. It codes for CASSPTWAGADHEQFF.

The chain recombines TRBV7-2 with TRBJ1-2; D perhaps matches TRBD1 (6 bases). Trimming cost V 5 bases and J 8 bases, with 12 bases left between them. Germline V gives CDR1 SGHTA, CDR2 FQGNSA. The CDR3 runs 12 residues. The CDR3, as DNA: TGTGCCAGCAGCCCCCAGGGGTTCGGCTACACCTTC. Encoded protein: CASSPQGFGYTF. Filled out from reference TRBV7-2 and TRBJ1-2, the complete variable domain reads GAGVSQSPSNKVTEKGKDVELRCDPISGHTALYWYRQSLGQGLEFLIYFQGNSAPDKSGLPSDRFSAERTGGSVSTLTIQRTQQEDSAVYLCASSPQGFGYTFGSGTRLTVV.

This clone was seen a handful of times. CDR3 nucleotide sequence: TGCAGCGCCACCGCGGACAGGGCTGGAAACACCATATATTTT. Translation gives CSATADRAGNTIYF. The chain links TRBV29-1 to TRBJ1-3; 8 bases map to TRBD1. CDR1 SQVTM and CDR2 ANQGSEA come from the germline V gene. The CDR3 contains 14 residues. V was clipped by 7 bases and J by 2 bases; unmatched bases: 7.

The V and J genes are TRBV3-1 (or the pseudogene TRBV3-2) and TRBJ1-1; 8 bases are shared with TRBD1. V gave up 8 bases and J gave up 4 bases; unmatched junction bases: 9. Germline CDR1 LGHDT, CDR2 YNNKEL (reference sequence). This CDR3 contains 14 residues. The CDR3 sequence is CASGDRGSSTEAFF. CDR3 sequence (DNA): TGTGCCAGCGGAGACAGGGGCTCGAGCACTGAAGCTTTCTTT.

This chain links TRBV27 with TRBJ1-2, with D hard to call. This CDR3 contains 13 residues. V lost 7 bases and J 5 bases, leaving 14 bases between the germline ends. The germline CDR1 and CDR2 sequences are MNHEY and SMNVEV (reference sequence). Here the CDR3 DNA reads TGTGCCAGCACGGGAGGTAATCAGTATGGCTACACCTTC. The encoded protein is CASTGGNQYGYTF.

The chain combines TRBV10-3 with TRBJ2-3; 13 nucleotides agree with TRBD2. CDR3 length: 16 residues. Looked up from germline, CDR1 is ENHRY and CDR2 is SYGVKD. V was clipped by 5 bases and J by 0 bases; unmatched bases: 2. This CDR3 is CAISRGLAGSTDTQYF. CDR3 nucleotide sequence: TGTGCCATCAGTAGGGGACTAGCGGGGAGCACAGATACGCAGTATTTT.

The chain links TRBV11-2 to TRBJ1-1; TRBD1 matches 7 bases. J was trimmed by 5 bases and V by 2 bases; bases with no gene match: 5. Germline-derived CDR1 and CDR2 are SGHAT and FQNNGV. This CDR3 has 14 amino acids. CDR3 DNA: TGTGCCAGCAGCTTAACCATCAGGGGGACTGAAGCTTTCTTT. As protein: CASSLTIRGTEAFF.

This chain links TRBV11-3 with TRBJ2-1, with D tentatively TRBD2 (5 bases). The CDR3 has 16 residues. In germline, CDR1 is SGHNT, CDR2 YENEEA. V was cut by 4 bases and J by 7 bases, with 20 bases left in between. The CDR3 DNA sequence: TGTGCCAGCAGCTCCGCCCTGTCTCGGGATATGAATGAGCAGTTCTTC. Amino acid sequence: CASSSALSRDMNEQFF.

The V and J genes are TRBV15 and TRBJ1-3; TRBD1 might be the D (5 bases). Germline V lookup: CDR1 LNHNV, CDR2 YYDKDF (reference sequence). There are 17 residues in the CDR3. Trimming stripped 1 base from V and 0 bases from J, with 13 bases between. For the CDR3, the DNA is TGTGCCACCAGCAGAGGCGGTCGACAGCTCTCTGGAAACACCATATATTTT. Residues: CATSRGGRQLSGNTIYF.

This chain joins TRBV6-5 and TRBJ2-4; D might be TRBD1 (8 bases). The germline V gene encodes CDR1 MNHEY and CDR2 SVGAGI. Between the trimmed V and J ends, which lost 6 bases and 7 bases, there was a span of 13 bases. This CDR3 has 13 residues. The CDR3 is CASSQQGGNIQYF. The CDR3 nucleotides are TGTGCCAGCAGCCAACAGGGGGGGAACATTCAGTACTTC.

The CDR3 DNA sequence: TGTGCCACCGAGCTAGCGGGAGGCCCACAGTACTTC. Translating it yields CATELAGGPQYF. This chain links TRBV24-1 with TRBJ2-7; TRBD2 aligns across 11 bases. After removal of 9 bases from V and 10 bases from J, the junction contained 7 bases not matched to a gene. The CDR3 totals 12 residues. Germline V lookup: CDR1 KGHDR, CDR2 SFDVKD.

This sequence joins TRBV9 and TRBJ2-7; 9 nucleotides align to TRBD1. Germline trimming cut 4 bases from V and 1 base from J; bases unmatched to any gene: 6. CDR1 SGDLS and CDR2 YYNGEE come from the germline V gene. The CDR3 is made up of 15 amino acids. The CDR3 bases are TGTGCCAGCAGCCTCGGGACAGGGCGTTCCTACGAGCAGTACTTC. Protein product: CASSLGTGRSYEQYF.

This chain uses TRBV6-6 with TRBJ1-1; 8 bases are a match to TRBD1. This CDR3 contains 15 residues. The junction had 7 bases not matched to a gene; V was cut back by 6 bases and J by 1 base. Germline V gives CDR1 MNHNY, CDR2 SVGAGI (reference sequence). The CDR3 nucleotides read TGTGCCAGCAGAGACCGGGACAGGAGGAACACTGAAGCTTTCTTT. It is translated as CASRDRDRRNTEAFF.

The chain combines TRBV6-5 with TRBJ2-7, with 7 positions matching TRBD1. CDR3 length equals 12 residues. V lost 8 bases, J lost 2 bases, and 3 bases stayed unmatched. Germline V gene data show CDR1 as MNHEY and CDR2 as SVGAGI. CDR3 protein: CASRDSAYEQYF. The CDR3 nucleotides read TGTGCCAGCCGGGACAGTGCCTACGAGCAGTACTTC.

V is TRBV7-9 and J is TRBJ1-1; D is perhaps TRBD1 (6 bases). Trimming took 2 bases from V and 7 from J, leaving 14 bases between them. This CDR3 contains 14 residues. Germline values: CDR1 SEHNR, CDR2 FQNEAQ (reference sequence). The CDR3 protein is CASSLPSGVGEAFF. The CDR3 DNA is TGTGCCAGCAGCTTACCCTCAGGGGTCGGTGAAGCTTTCTTT. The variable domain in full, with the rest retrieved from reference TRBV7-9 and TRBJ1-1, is DTGVSQNPRHKITKRGQNVTFRCDPISEHNRLYWYRQTLGQGPEFLTYFQNEAQLEKSRLLSDRFSAERPKGSFSTLEIQRTEQGDSAMYLCASSLPSGVGEAFFGQGTRLTVV.

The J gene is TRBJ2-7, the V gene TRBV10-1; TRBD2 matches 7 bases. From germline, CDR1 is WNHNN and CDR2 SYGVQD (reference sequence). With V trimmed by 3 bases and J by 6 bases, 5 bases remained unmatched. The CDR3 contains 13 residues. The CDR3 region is CASSEEAGTEQYF. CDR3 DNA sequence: TGCGCCAGCAGTGAAGAAGCGGGAACCGAGCAGTACTTC.

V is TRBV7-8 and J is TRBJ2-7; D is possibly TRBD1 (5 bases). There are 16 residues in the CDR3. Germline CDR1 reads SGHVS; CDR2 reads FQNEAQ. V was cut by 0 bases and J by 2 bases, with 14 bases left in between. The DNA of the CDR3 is TGTGCCAGCAGCTTAGCGTCAGGGCCGGCTACCTACGAGCAGTACTTC. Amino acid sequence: CASSLASGPATYEQYF.

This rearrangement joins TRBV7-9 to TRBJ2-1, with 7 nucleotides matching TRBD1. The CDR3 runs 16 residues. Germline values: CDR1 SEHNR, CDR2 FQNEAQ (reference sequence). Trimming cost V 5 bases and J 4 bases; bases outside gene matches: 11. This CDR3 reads CASSQPARGNYNEQFF. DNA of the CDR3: TGTGCCAGCAGCCAACCAGCCAGGGGGAATTACAATGAGCAGTTCTTC.

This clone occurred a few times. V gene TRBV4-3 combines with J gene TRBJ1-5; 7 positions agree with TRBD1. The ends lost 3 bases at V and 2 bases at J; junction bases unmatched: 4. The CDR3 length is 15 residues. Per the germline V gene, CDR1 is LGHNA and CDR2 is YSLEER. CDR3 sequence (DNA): TGCGCCAGCAGCCAGGAAACAGGGGGCAATCAGCCCCAGCATTTT. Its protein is CASSQETGGNQPQHF.

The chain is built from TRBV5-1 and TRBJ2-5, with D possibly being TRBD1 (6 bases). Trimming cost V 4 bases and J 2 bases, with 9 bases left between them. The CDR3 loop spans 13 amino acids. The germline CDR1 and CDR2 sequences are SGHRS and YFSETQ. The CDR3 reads CASSAGQQETQYF. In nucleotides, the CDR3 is TGCGCCAGCAGCGCAGGACAGCAAGAGACCCAGTACTTC. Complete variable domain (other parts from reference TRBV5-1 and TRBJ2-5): KAGVTQTPRYLIKTRGQQVTLSCSPISGHRSVSWYQQTPGQGLQFLFEYFSETQRNKGNFPGRFSGRQFSNSRSEMNVSTLELGDSALYLCASSAGQQETQYFGPGTRLLVL.

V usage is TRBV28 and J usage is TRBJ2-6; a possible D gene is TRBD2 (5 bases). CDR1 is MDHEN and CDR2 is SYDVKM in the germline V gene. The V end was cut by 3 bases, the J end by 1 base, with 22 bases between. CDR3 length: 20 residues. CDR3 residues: CASSFQPMAPWESGANVLTF. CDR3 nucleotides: TGTGCCAGCAGTTTCCAACCGATGGCCCCTTGGGAGTCTGGGGCCAACGTCCTGACTTTC.

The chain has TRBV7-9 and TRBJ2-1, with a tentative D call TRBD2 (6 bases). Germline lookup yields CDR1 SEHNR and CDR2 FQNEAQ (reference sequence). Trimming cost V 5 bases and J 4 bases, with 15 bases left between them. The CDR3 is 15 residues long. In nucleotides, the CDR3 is TGTGCCAGCAGCCCTGGGGGGATCAGGTACAATGAGCAGTTCTTC. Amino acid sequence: CASSPGGIRYNEQFF. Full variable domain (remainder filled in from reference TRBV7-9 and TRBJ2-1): DTGVSQNPRHKITKRGQNVTFRCDPISEHNRLYWYRQTLGQGPEFLTYFQNEAQLEKSRLLSDRFSAERPKGSFSTLEIQRTEQGDSAMYLCASSPGGIRYNEQFFGPGTRLTVL.

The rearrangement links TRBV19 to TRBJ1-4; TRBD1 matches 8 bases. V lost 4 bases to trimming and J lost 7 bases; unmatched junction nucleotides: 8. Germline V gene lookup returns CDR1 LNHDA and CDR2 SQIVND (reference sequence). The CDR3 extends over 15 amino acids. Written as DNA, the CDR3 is TGTGCCAGTAGTAGCGACAGGGGCGATGGTGAAAAACTGTTTTTT. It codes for CASSSDRGDGEKLFF.